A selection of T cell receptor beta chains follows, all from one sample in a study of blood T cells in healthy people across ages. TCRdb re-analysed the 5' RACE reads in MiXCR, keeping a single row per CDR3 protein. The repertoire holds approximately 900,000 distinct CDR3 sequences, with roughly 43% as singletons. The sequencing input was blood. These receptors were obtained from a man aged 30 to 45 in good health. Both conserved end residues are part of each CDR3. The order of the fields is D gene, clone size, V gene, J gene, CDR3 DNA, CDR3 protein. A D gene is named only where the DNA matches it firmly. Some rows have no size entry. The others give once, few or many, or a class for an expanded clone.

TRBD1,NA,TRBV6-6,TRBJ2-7,TGTGCCAGCAGTACCAAGGTGACAGGGCTTTCCTACGAGCAGTACTTC,CASSTKVTGLSYEQYF
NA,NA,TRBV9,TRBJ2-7,TGTGCCAGCAGCGTAGGGCGGGGCACCTACAATGAGCAGTACTTC,CASSVGRGTYNEQYF
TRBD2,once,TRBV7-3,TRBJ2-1,TGTGCCAGCAGCCACGGGACTAGCGGGGGGTTATCCTACAATGAGCAGTTCTTC,CASSHGTSGGLSYNEQFF
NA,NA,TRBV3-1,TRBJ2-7,TGTGCCAGCAGCCAGAAGGGGGGCTCCCTCTCCTACGAGCAGTACTTC,CASSQKGGSLSYEQYF
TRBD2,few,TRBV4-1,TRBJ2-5,TGCGCCAGCAGCCCTTCTTGGACTAGCGGTGGGGAGACCCAGTACTTC,CASSPSWTSGGETQYF
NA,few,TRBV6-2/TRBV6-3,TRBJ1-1,TGTGCCAGTAAACGGGGGAACACTGAAGCTTTCTTT,CASKRGNTEAFF
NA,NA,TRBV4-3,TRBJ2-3,TGCGCCAGCAGCCATCGCTCCGTCCTCTCAGCCGACGGAGATACGCAGTATTTT,CASSHRSVLSADGDTQYF
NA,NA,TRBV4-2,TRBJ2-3,TGTGCCAGCAGCCAAGATAGGGCTAGCGACCCTAGCACAGATACGCAGTATTTT,CASSQDRASDPSTDTQYF
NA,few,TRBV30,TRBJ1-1,TGTGCCTGGACGGCGCCAAGCCGGGGCGACACTGAAGCTTTCTTT,CAWTAPSRGDTEAFF
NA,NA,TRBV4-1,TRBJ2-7,TGCGCCAGCAGCCAAGATGAGGAGCAGTACTTC,CASSQDEEQYF
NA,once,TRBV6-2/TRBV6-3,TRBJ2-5,TGTGCCAGCAGTTACTCGATTGGGTTCGGGAATGAGCAGTACTTC,CASSYSIGFGNEQYF
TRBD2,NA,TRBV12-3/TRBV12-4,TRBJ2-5,TGTGCCAGCAGTTCGAGCGGGGGGGCTGGTCAAGAGACCCAGTACTTC,CASSSSGGAGQETQYF
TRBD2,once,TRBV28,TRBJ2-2,TGTACCAGCAGTACTAGCGGGGGCGGCACCGGGGAGCTGTTTTTT,CTSSTSGGGTGELFF
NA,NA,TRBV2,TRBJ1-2,TGTGCCAGCAGTGAAGCGAATCGGCTAACTAACTATGGCTACACCTTC,CASSEANRLTNYGYTF
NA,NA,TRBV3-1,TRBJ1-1,TGTGCCAGCAGCCAATTGCTGGGGCTGAACACTGAAGCTTTCTTT,CASSQLLGLNTEAFF
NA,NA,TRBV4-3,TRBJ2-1,TGCGCCAGCAGCCAAGACCGACAGGGAGGACCGGGTGAGCAGTTCTTC,CASSQDRQGGPGEQFF
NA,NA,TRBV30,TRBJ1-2,TGTGCCTGGAGTGGGACAGCCTATGGCTACACCTTC,CAWSGTAYGYTF
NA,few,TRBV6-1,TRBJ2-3,TGTGCCAGCAGTGTGGTGGGGAACGGTCGCACAGATACGCAGTATTTT,CASSVVGNGRTDTQYF
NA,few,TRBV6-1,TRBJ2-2,TGTGCCAGCAGTCGGGACACGAACACCGGGGAGCTGTTTTTT,CASSRDTNTGELFF
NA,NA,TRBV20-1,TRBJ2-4,TGCAGTGCAACCGGGACCGATTCTCCGGAGCAGTACTTC,CSATGTDSPEQYF
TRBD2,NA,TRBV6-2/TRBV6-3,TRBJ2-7,TGTGCCAGCAGTTTCTTTAGCGGGAGGACATACGAGCAGTACTTC,CASSFFSGRTYEQYF
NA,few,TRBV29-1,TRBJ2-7,TGCAGCGTTGGTACGGGGCTTGGGCAGTACTTC,CSVGTGLGQYF
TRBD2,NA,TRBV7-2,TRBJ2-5,TGTGCCAGCAGCTTAGTATTGGCGGGGGGCCAAGAGACCCAGTACTTC,CASSLVLAGGQETQYF
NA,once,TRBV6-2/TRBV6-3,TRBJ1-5,TGTGCCAGCAGTTACTGGAATCAGCCCCAGCATTTT,CASSYWNQPQHF
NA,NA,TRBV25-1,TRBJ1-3,TGTGCCAGCAGTGAAGTGGGATCTGGAAACACCATATATTTT,CASSEVGSGNTIYF
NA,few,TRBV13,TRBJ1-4,TGTGCCAGCAGCTTGACTCAGAACCATAATGAAAAACTGTTTTTT,CASSLTQNHNEKLFF
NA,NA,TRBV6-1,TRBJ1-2,TGTGCCAGCAGTGAATCGAGGGGGACTTACACCTTC,CASSESRGTYTF
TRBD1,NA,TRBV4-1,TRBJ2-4,TGCGCCAGCAGCCTCCATGAGGACAGGGCGGCCAAAAACATTCAGTACTTC,CASSLHEDRAAKNIQYF
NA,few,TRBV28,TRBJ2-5,TGTGCCAGCAAGGAGGGGCCTAAAGAGACCCAGTACTTC,CASKEGPKETQYF
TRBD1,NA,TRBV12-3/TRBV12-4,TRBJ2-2,TGTGCCAGCGTACTGAACAGGGGTTCCGCCGGGGAGCTGTTTTTT,CASVLNRGSAGELFF
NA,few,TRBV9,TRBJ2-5,TGTGCCAGCAGCGACGCTAACGATGAGACCCAGTACTTC,CASSDANDETQYF
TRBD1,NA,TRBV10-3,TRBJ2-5,TGTGCCATCAGTGAGGACAGGGTAGAGACCCAGTACTTC,CAISEDRVETQYF
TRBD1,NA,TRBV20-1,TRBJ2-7,TGCAGTGCTAGAGAGGCAGGACAGGGGGCCTACGAGCAGTACTTC,CSAREAGQGAYEQYF
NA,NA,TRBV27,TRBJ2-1,TGTGCCAGCCGGAGGGGGGGCCTCACCTACAATGAGCAGTTCTTC,CASRRGGLTYNEQFF
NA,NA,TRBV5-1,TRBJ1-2,TGCGCCAACAGCCCGGGGCCAGGCGACTATGGCTACACCTTC,CANSPGPGDYGYTF
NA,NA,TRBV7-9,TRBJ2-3,TGTGCCAGCAGCCCCCCGGGACGAAGAAGCACAGATACGCAGTATTTT,CASSPPGRRSTDTQYF
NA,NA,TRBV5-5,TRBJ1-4,TGTGCCAGCAGCTCCGGGGGGCCTAATGAAAAACTGTTTTTT,CASSSGGPNEKLFF
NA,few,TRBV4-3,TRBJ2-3,TGCGCCAGCAGCCGGGGCAGGGAGGTTGATACGCAGTATTTT,CASSRGREVDTQYF
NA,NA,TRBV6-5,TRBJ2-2,TGTGCCAGCAGTTACAGGGTTGACAACACCGGGGAGCTGTTTTTT,CASSYRVDNTGELFF
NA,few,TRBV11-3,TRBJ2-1,TGTGCCAGCAGCTTAGATTTTGGTGCCACTCTCTCCTACAATGAGCAGTTCTTC,CASSLDFGATLSYNEQFF
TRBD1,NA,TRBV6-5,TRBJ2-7,TGTGCCAGCAGTTACTCGAAGGAGACAGGGGACGAGCAGTACTTC,CASSYSKETGDEQYF
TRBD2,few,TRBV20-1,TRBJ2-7,TGCAGTGCTTTCTCACTAGCGGGGGGACTTTACGAGCAGTACTTC,CSAFSLAGGLYEQYF
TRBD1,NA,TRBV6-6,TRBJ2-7,TGTGCCAGCAGTTACCGGGGACAGGGGGACGAGCAGTACTTC,CASSYRGQGDEQYF